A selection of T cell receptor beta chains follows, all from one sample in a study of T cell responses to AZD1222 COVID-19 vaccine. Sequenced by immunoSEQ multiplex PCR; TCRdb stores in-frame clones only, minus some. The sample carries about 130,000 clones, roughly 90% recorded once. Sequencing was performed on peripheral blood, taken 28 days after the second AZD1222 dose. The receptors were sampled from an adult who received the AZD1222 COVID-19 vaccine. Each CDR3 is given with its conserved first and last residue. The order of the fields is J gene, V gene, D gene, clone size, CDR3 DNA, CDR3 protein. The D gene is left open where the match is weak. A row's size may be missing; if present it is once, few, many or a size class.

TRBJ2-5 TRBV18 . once TGTGCCAGCTCACCACGACTCGCGGCCCAAGAGACCCAGTACTTC CASSPRLAAQETQYF
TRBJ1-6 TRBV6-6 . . TGTGCCAGCACGAAAGGGGGGGGGAATAATTCACCCCTCCACTTT CASTKGGGNNSPLHF
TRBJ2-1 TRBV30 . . TGTGCCTGGAGTGCGACAACCTACAATGAGCAGTTCTTC CAWSATTYNEQFF
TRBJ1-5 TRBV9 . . TGTGCCAGCAGCTCCCGGGACCGCAATCAGCCCCAGCATTTT CASSSRDRNQPQHF
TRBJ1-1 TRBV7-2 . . TGTGCCAGCAGCTACACTTGGGGGTTGGGAACTGAAGCTTTCTTT CASSYTWGLGTEAFF
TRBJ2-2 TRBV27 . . TGTGCCAGCAGACCAGGAAACACCGGGGAGCTGTTTTTT CASRPGNTGELFF
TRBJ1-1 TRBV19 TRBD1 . TGTGCCAGTAGTCCGGGACAGGGTCTGAACACTGAAGCTTTCTTT CASSPGQGLNTEAFF
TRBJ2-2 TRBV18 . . TGTGCCAGCTCACCAAGACTAGTAGACACCGGGGAGCTGTTTTTT CASSPRLVDTGELFF
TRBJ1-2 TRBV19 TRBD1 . TGTGCCAGTCGGGAATTAACCGGACAGGAGATCTATGGCTACACCTTC CASRELTGQEIYGYTF
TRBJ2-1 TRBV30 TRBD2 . TGTGCCTGGAGTAAAGACTCTAGCGGGGGGTTAAATGAGCAGTTCTTC CAWSKDSSGGLNEQFF
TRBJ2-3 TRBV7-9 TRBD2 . TGTGCCAGCAGCCCGACTAGCGGGAGTATGATTACGCAGTATTTT CASSPTSGSMITQYF
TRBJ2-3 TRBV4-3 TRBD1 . TGCGCCAGCAGCCCCCAGGGGGAAATCACAGATACGCAGTATTTT CASSPQGEITDTQYF
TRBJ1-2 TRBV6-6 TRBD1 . TGTGCCAGGGCTCTCGGGACAGGGTATGGCTACACCTTC CARALGTGYGYTF
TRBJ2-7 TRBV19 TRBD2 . TGTGCCAGTAGTAGGGAGGGCTCCTACGAGCAGTACTTC CASSREGSYEQYF
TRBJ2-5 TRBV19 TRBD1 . TGTGCCAGTAGTCCGCGGACAGGGGAATTTATAGAGACCCAGTACTTC CASSPRTGEFIETQYF
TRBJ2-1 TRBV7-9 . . TGTGCCAGCAGCTCTCTAGCGACTTACAATGAGCAGTTCTTC CASSSLATYNEQFF
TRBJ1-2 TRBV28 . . TGTGCCAGCAGTTACAAATCGGCCTATGGCTACACCTTC CASSYKSAYGYTF
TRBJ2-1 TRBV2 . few TGTGCCAGCAGGGGTATCTCCGGGACAAAGCAGTTCTTC CASRGISGTKQFF
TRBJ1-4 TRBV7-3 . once TGTGCCAGCAGCCCCGGCTCTAATGAAAAACTGTTTTTT CASSPGSNEKLFF
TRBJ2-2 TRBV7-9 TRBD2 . TGTGCCAGCAGCCCAGGACTAGCGGGGTTCACCGGGGAGCTGTTTTTT CASSPGLAGFTGELFF
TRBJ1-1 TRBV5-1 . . TGCGCCAGCAGCTTGTTGGGGGGCACTGAAGCTTTCTTT CASSLLGGTEAFF
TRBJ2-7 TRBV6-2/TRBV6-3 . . TGTGCCAGCAGTTACGGGTATCCCTACGAGCAGTACTTC CASSYGYPYEQYF
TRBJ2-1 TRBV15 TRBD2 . TGTGCCACCAGCAGGGAGGGACTAGCGGGGCCAAGCTCCTACAATGAGCAGTTCTTC CATSREGLAGPSSYNEQFF
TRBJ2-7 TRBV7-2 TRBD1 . TGTGCCAGCAGCCAGACAGGGCTCGAGCAGTACTTC CASSQTGLEQYF
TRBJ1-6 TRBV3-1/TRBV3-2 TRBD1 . TGTGCCAGCAGCCAAAGGGCACAGGGGGCGAGTAATTCACCCCTCCACTTT CASSQRAQGASNSPLHF
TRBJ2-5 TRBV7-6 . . TGTGCCAGCAGCCAGAGGGGGTTGGAGACCCAGTACTTC CASSQRGLETQYF
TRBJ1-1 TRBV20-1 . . TGCAGTGCTACAGTGAACACTGAAGCTTTCTTT CSATVNTEAFF
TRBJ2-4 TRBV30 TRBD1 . TGTGCCTGGAGGAGGGACAGGGAGGCCAAAAACATTCAGTACTTC CAWRRDREAKNIQYF
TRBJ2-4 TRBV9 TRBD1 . TGTGCCAGCAGCTTCCGGGACAGGGTGGAAAACATTCAGTACTTC CASSFRDRVENIQYF
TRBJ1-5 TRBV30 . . TGTGCCTGGAGTGTGGGGGGAGGACAGCCCCAGCATTTT CAWSVGGGQPQHF
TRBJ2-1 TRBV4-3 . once TGCGCCAGCAGCCAAGTGGCGGGGGCCTTATGGGGTGAGCAGTTCTTC CASSQVAGALWGEQFF
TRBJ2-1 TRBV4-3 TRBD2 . TGCGCCAGCAGCCAAGATCGGGGACTAGCGGGAGCTATTAACTCCTACAATGAGCAGTTCTTC CASSQDRGLAGAINSYNEQFF
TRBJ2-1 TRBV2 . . TGTGCCAGCAGTGTCAGCATTAACAATGAGCAGTTCTTC CASSVSINNEQFF
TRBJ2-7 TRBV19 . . TGTGCCAGTAGTATAGGGCAGGGAAGCGAGCAGTACTTC CASSIGQGSEQYF
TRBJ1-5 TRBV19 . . TGTGCCAGTAGCGGGGCATGGAGCAATCAGCCCCAGCATTTT CASSGAWSNQPQHF
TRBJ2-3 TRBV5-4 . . TGTGCCAGCAGCTTAGGCGGGAACACAGATACGCAGTATTTT CASSLGGNTDTQYF
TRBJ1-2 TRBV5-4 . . TGTGCCAGCAGCCCCGAGGGGGGGATCTATGGCTACACCTTC CASSPEGGIYGYTF
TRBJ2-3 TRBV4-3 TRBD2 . TGCGCCAGCAGCCCCACCGGACTAGCGCAAGCGTGGGATACGCAGTATTTT CASSPTGLAQAWDTQYF
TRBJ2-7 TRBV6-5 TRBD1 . TGTGCCAGCAGTTACTCGGGGACAGGGATAGGCGAGCAGTACTTC CASSYSGTGIGEQYF
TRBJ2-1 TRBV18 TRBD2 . TGTGCCAGCTCACCACAGTTCGGGGGGGACTACAATGAGCAGTTCTTC CASSPQFGGDYNEQFF
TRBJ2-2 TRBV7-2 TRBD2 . TGTGCCAGCAGCTTAGCTGTCGGGACTAGCACCGGGGAGCTGTTTTTT CASSLAVGTSTGELFF
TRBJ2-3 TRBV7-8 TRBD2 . TGTGCCAGCAGCTTAGCGGGGGGGGTCACAGATACGCAGTATTTT CASSLAGGVTDTQYF
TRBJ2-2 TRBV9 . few TGTGCCAGCAGCGTAGCGGGGCCACCGAACACCGGGGAGCTGTTTTTT CASSVAGPPNTGELFF
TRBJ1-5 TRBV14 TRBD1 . TGTGCCAGCAGCCAACGGGGTAGGGACAGGGAATCCCCTAGCAATCAGCCCCAGCATTTT CASSQRGRDRESPSNQPQHF
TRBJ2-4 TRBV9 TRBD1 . TGTGCCAGCAGCGTAGAGGGACAGGGTTTAGCCAAAAACATTCAGTACTTC CASSVEGQGLAKNIQYF
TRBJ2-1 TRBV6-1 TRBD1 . TGTGCCAGCAGTGTTCGGGGACAGGGAGTCTTCAATGAGCAGTTCTTC CASSVRGQGVFNEQFF
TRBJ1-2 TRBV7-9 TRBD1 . TGTGCCAGCAGCTTAGTTTCCGGACAGGGGGCGGGCGGCTACACCTTC CASSLVSGQGAGGYTF
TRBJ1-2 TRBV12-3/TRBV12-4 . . TGTGCCAGCAGTTTACTGAACTATGGCTACACCTTC CASSLLNYGYTF
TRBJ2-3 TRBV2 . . TGTGCCAGCAGGGGTCTCCAAACTAGCACAGATACGCAGTATTTT CASRGLQTSTDTQYF
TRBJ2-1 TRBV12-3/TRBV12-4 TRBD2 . TGTGCCAGCAAAGCGGGGGAATACAATGAGCAGTTCTTC CASKAGEYNEQFF